This T cell receptor (beta chain) comes out of a study of control samples from healthy donors and cancer patients. In its sample, this clone was seen once. Produced via immunoSEQ multiplex PCR; TCRdb's table is partial and in-frame only. The sample records about 150,000 clones, about nine tenths being singletons. The CDR3 sequence is 14 residues long. The V and J ends lost 4 bases and 3 bases, in that order; junction bases with no gene match: 4. CDR1 is SGDLS and CDR2 is YYNGEE in the germline V gene. This clonotype was sampled from a man younger than 45 in good health. The sequenced sample was blood. V usage is TRBV9 and J usage is TRBJ2-3, with 8 bases identical to TRBD2. This CDR3 reads CASSQLAETDTQYF. Here the CDR3 DNA reads TGTGCCAGCAGCCAACTAGCGGAAACAGATACGCAGTATTTT.